This T cell receptor (beta chain) was captured in a study of blood T cell repertoires in COVID-19. Across the whole study: The United States, Italy and Spain were the sources of the acute and convalescent COVID-19 samples. Sources were T cells, B-cell-depleted T cells, or PBMCs; the material itself was cDNA or gDNA.

The CDR3 contains 16 residues. Germline CDR1 reads LNHNV; CDR2 reads YYDKDF (reference sequence). About this clone: An end of the junction does not agree with germline; a read error may underlie this.

Per the original data handling: Amplification with reference gene primers provided the estimates of nucleated cell counts. The data were produced by immunoSEQ multiplex PCR, yet TCRdb's version contains in-frame clones alone and is incomplete. V and J calls and clone size are copied from that table; D and trimming were computed from the DNA. Among about 270,000 clones listed, 88% were seen once. Material: PBMCs or T cells enriched from blood (not recorded which). This rearrangement joins TRBV15 to TRBJ2-7, with a weak D call TRBD1 (6 bases). This receptor was identified in a woman aged 35 to 49 with acute COVID-19. The chain's CDR3 is CATSGDRSPRIYEQYF. CDR3 coding DNA: TGTGCCACCAGCGGAGACAGGTCCCCCCGCATTTACGAGCAGTACTTC. The full variable domain, its missing parts supplied by reference TRBV15 and TRBJ2-7, is DAMVIQNPRYQVTQFGKPVTLSCSQTLNHNVMYWYQQKSSQAPKLLFHYYDKDFNNEADTPDNFQSRRPNTSFCFLDIRSPGLGDTAMYLCATSGDRSPRIYEQYFGPGTRLTVT.